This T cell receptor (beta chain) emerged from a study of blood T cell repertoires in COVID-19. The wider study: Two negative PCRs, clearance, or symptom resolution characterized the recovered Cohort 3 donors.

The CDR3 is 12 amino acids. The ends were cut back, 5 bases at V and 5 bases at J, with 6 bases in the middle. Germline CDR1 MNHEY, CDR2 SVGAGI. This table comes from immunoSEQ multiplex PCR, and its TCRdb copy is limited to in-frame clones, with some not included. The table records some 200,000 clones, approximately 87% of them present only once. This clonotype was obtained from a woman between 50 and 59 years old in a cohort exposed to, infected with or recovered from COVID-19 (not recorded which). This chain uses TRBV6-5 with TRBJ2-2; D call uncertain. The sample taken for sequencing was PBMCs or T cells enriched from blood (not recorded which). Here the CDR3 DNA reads TGTGCCAGCAGTCCCCATACCGGGGAGCTGTTTTTT. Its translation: CASSPHTGELFF.